This T cell receptor beta chain was obtained from a study of blood T cell repertoires in COVID-19. Using immunoSEQ multiplex PCR, the repertoire was profiled, and TCRdb retains in-frame clones only, with some absent. The top ten clones hold about 4% of a sample with some 41,000 clones, roughly 84% of them seen once. The TCR was taken from a woman in her 70s with acute or convalescent COVID-19. Sequencing was done on a sample of peripheral blood.

For the CDR3, the DNA is TGTGCCAGCAGCTTTGGCGGGACGCAAGAGACCCAGTACTTC. This encodes CASSFGGTQETQYF. The chain carries TRBV3-1 (or the pseudogene TRBV3-2) and TRBJ2-5; weak D call: TRBD2 (6 bases). The CDR3 runs to 14 residues. Germline V gives CDR1 LGHDT, CDR2 YNNKEL (reference sequence). Trimming took off 5 bases at V and 2 bases at J, with 12 bases between the two ends.